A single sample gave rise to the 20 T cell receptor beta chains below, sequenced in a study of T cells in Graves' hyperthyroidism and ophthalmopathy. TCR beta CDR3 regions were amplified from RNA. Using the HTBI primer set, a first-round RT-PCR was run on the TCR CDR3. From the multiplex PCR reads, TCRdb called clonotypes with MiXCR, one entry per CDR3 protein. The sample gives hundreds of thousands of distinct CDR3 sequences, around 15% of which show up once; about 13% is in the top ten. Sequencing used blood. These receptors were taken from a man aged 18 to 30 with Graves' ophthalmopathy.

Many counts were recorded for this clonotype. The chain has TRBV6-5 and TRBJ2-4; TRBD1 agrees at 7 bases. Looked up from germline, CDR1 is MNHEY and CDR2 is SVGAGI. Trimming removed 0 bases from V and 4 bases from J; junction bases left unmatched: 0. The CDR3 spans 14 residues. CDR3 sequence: CASSYSTGKNIQYF. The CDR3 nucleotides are TGTGCCAGCAGTTACTCGACAGGGAAAAACATTCAGTACTTC.

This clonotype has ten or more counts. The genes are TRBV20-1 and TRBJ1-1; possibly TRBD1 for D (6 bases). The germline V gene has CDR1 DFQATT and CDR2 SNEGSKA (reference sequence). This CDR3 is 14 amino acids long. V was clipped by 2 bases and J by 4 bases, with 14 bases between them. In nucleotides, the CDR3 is TGCAGTGCTAGAAAAGGAGGGGGTAGCACTGAAGCTTTCTTT. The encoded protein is CSARKGGGSTEAFF.

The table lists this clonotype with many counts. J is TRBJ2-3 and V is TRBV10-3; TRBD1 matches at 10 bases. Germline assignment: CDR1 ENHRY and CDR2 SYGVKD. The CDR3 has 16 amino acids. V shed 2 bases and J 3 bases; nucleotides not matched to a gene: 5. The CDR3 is CAISEPTGGGTDTQYF. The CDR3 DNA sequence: TGTGCCATCAGTGAGCCGACAGGGGGCGGAACAGATACGCAGTATTTT.

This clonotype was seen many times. DNA of the CDR3: TGTGCCAGCAGTTCCCGGGGAGTAGTTAACAATCAGCCCCAGCATTTT. Translating gives CASSSRGVVNNQPQHF. The J gene is TRBJ1-5, the V gene TRBV2; D is undetermined. Germline CDR1 is SNHLY and CDR2 is FYNNEI. V dropped 5 bases and J dropped 3 bases, with 17 bases sitting between them. The CDR3 consists of 16 residues.

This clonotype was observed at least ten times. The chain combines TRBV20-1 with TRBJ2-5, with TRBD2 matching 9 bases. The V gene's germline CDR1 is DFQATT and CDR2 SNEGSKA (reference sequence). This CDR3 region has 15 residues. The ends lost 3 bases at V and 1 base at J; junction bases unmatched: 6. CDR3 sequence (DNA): TGCAGTGCTAGCTTAGCGGGAGCGAGCCAAGAGACCCAGTACTTC. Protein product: CSASLAGASQETQYF.

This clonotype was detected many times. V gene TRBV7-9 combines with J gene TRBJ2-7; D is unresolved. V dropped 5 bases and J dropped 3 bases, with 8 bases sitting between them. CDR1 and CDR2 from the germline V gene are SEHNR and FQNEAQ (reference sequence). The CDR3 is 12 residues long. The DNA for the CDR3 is TGTGCCAGCAGCGCACAGATCTACGAGCAGTACTTC. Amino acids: CASSAQIYEQYF.

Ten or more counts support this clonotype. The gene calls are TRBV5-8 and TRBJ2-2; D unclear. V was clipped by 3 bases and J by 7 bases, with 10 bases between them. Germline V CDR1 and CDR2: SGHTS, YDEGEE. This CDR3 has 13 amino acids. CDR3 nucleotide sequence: TGTGCCAGCAGCTCCCAGATCGTCGGGGAGCTGTTTTTT. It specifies CASSSQIVGELFF.

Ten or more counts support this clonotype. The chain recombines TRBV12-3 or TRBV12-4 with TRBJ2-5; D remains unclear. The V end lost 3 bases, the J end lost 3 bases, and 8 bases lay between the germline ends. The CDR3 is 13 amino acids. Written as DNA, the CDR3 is TGTGCCAGCAGTTTTGGGCTGAAAGAGACCCAGTACTTC. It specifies CASSFGLKETQYF.

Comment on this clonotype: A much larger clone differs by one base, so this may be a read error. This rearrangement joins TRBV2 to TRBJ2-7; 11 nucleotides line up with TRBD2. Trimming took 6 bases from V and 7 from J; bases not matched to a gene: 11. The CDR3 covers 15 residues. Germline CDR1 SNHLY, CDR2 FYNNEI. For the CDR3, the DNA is TGTGCCAGCAGGCCCGGGACTAGCGGACTCACTGAGCAGTACTTC. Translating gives CASRPGTSGLTEQYF.

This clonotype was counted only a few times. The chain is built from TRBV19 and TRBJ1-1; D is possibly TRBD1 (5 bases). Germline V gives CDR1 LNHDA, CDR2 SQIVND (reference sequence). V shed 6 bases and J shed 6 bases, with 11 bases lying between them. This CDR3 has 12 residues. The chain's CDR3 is CASRPMGAEAFF. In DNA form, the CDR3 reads TGTGCCAGTAGGCCAATGGGGGCTGAAGCTTTCTTT.

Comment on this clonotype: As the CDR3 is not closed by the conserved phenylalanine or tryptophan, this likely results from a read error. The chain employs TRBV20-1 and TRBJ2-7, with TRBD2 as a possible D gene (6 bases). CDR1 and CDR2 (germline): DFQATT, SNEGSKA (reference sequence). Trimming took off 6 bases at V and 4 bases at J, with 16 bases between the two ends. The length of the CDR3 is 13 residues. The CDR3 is CSAPTRSRYEQYL. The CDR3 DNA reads TGCAGTGCCCCGACTAGGAGTAGGTACGAGCAGTACCTC.

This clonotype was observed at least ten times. The CDR3 here is CSVEEGSGVWVTDTQYF. For the CDR3, the DNA is TGCAGCGTTGAAGAGGGTTCGGGGGTGTGGGTTACAGATACGCAGTATTTT. The V gene is TRBV29-1, the J gene TRBJ2-3; possible D gene TRBD2, 6 bases. The CDR3 consists of 17 residues. The germline V gene encodes CDR1 SQVTM and CDR2 ANQGSEA. The V gene lost 0 bases and the J gene lost 3 bases, with 19 bases spanning the gap.

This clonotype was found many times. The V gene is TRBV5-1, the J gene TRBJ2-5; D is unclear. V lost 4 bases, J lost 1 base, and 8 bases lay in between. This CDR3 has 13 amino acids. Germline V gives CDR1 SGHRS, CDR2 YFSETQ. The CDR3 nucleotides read TGCGCCAGCAGCGCGGAAACCCAAGAGACCCAGTACTTC. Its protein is CASSAETQETQYF.

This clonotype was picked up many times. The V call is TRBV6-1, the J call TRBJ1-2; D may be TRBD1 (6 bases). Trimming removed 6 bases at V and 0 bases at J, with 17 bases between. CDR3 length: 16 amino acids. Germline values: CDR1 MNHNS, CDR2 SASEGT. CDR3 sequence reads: CASRTTGGGSNYGYTF. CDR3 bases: TGTGCCAGCAGGACCACCGGGGGGGGCTCTAACTATGGCTACACCTTC.

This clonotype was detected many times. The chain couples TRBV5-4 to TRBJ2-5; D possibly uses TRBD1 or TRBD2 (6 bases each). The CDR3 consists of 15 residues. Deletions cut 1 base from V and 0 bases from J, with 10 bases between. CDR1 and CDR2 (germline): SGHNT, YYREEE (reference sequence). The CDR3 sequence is CASSLKGGDQETQYF. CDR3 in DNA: TGTGCCAGCAGCTTGAAGGGGGGCGACCAAGAGACCCAGTACTTC.

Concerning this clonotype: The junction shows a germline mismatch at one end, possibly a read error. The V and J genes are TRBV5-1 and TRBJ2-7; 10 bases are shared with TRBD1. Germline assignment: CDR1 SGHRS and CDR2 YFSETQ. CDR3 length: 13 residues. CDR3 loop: CANSLGQGTEQYF. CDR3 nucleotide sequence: TGCGCCAACAGCTTGGGACAGGGGACCGAGCAGTACTTC.

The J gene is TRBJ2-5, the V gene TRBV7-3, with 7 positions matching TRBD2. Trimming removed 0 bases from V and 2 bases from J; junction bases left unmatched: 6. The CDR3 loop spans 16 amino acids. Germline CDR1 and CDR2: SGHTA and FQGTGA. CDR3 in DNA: TGTGCCAGCAGCTTAACGGGGCCTAGCGGACAAGAGACCCAGTACTTC. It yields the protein CASSLTGPSGQETQYF.

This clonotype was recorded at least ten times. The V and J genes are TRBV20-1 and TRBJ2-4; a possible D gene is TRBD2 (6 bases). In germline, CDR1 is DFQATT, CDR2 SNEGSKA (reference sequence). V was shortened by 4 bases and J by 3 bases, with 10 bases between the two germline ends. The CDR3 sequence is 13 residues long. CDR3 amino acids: CSANGGDKNIQYF. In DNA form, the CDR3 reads TGCAGTGCTAATGGAGGGGACAAAAACATTCAGTACTTC.

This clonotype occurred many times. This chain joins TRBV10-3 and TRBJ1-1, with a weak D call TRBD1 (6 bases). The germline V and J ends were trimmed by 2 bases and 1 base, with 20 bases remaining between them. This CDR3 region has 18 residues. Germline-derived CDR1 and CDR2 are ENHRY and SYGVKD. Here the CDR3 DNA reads TGTGCCATCAGTGAGGCCCCCCACCTAACAGGGCAGAACACTGAAGCTTTCTTT. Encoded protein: CAISEAPHLTGQNTEAFF.

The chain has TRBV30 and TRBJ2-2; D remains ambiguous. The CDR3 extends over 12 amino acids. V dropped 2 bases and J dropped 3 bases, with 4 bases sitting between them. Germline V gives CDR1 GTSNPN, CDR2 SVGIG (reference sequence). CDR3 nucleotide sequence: TGTGCCTGGAGTCCTGACACCGGGGAGCTGTTTTTT. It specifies CAWSPDTGELFF.